This TCR beta chain was identified during a study of neurological immune-mediated disorders. Broader study findings: The repertoires of 18 of 34 multiple sclerosis patients were placed by phylogenetic grouping in a single related-CDR3 cluster, which may be a signature.

Where libraries were unsorted, they were derived from 2 million PBMCs stored at -80 degrees C. It was by 5'RACE with 10-nucleotide random UMIs that the cDNA was made. TCRdb independently ran MiXCR on the 5' RACE reads; one entry per CDR3 protein. There are approximately 26,000 distinct CDR3 sequences in the sample; roughly 2.5% occur only once, and 2.3% lies in the top ten. In regard to this clonotype: Its specificity is not known.

The sequence was obtained from a woman aged 45-65 years with multiple sclerosis. Specimen: PBMCs.

Here the CDR3 DNA reads TGTGCCAGCAGCAATCCCGGACAGGGGGCGAAGTTCTTC. This sequence encodes CASSNPGQGAKFF. This rearrangement joins TRBV7-2 to TRBJ2-1; 11 bases are shared with TRBD1. The junction had 8 bases not matched to a gene; V was cut back by 5 bases and J by 14 bases. Germline V gene sequence: CDR1 SGHTA, CDR2 FQGNSA. There are 13 residues in the CDR3.